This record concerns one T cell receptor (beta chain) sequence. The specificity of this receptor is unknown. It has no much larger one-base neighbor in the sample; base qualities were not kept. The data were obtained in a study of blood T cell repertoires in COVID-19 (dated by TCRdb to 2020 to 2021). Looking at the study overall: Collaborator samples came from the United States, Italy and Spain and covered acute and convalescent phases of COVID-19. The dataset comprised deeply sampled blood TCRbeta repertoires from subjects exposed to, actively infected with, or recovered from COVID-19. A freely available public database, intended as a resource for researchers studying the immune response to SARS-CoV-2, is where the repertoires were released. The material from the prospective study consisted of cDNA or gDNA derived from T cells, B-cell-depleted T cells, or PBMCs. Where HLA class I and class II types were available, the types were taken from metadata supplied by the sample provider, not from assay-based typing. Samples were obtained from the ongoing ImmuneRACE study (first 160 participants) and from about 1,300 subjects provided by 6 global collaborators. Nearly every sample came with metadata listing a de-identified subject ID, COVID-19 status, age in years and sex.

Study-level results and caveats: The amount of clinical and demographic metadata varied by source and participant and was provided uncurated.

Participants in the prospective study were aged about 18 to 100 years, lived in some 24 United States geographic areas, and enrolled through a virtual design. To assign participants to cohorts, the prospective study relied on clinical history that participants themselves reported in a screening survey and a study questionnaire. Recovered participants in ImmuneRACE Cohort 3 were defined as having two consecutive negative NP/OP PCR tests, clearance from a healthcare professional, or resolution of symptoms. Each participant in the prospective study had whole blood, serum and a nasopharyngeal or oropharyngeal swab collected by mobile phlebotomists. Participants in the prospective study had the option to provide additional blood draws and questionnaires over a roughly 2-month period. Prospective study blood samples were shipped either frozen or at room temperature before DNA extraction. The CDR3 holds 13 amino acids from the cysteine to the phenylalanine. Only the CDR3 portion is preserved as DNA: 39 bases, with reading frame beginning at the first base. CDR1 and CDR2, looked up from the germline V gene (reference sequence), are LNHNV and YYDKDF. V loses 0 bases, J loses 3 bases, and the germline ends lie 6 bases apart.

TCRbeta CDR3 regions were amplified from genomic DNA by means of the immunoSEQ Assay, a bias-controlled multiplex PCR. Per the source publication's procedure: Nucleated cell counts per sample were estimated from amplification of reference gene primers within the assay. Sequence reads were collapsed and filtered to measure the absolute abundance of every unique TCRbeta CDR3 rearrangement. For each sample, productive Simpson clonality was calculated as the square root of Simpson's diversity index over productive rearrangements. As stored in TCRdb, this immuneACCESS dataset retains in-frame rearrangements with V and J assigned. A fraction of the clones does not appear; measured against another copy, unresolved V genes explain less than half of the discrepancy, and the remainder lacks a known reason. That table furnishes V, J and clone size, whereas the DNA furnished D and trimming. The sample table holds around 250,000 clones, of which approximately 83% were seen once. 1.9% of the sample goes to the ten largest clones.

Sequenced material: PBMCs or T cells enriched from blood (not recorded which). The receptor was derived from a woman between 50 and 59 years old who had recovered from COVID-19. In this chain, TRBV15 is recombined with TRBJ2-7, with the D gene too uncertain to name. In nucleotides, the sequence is TGTGCCACCAGCAGAGATTTTTACTACGAGCAGTACTTC. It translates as CATSRDFYYEQYF.